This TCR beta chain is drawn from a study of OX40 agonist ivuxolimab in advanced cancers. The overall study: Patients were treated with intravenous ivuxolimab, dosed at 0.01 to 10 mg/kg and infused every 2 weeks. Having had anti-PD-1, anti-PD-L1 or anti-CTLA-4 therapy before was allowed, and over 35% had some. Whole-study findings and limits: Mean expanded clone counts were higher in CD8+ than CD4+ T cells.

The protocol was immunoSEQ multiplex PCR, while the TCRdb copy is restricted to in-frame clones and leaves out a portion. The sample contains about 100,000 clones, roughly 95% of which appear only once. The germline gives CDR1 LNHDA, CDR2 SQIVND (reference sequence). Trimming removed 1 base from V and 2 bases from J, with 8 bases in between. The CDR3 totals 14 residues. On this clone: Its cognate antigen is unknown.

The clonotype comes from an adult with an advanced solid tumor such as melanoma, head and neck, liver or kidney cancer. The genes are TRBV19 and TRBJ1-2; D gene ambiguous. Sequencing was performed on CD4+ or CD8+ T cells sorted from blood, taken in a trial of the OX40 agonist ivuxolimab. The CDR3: CASSIGGTNYGYTF. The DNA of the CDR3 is TGTGCCAGTAGTATAGGGGGAACCAACTATGGCTACACCTTC.